One and the same sample provided the 19 T cell receptor beta chains below, sequenced in a study of cytomegalovirus exposure and HLA in healthy donors. The study ran its PCR with 60 Vbeta and 13 Jbeta primers. TCRdb keeps only in-frame clones here, not all; method: immunoSEQ multiplex PCR. The table has about 150,000 clones, 64% seen once. The sequenced sample was PBMCs. Receptors were obtained from a woman in her 30s in good health and CMV-seropositive.

The chain employs TRBV7-9 and TRBJ2-3, with 8 positions matching TRBD1. Germline V lookup: CDR1 SEHNR, CDR2 FQNEAQ (reference sequence). Trimming took 5 bases from V and 3 from J; bases not matched to a gene: 10. The CDR3 spans 16 residues. The CDR3: CASSHVDRDWTDTQYF. CDR3 coding DNA: TGTGCCAGCAGCCACGTGGACAGGGACTGGACAGATACGCAGTATTTT. The full variable domain, with the rest looked up from reference TRBV7-9 and TRBJ2-3, is DTGVSQNPRHKITKRGQNVTFRCDPISEHNRLYWYRQTLGQGPEFLTYFQNEAQLEKSRLLSDRFSAERPKGSFSTLEIQRTEQGDSAMYLCASSHVDRDWTDTQYFGPGTRLTVL.

This clone turned up a few times. The chain employs TRBV19 and TRBJ2-3, with 8 bases fitting TRBD2. This CDR3 has 15 residues. Germline assignment: CDR1 LNHDA and CDR2 SQIVND (reference sequence). The J segment lost 4 bases and the V segment lost 5 bases, leaving 8 bases of the junction unmatched. The CDR3 reads CASSSYSGAADTQYF. In nucleotides, the CDR3 is TGTGCCAGTAGTTCGTATAGCGGGGCGGCAGATACGCAGTATTTT.

This clone was seen a handful of times. This rearrangement joins TRBV30 to TRBJ2-3; D is perhaps TRBD2 (5 bases). V gave up 2 bases and J gave up 5 bases, with 8 bases separating them. Germline-derived CDR1 and CDR2 are GTSNPN and SVGIG (reference sequence). There are 12 residues in the CDR3. CDR3 nucleotide sequence: TGTGCCTGGAGTCCCCGGGAAGATACGCAGTATTTT. It specifies CAWSPREDTQYF.

This clone has just a few counts. The V call is TRBV7-3, the J call TRBJ1-1; no definite D call. V lost 1 base, J lost 2 bases, and 14 bases lay in between. Per germline, CDR1 SGHTA and CDR2 FQGTGA. CDR3 length: 16 residues. DNA of the CDR3: TGTGCCAGCAGCTTAATACCGGCGGGGAAAAACACTGAAGCTTTCTTT. Residues: CASSLIPAGKNTEAFF.

Remarks on this clone: The junction departs from the called germline gene at one end, perhaps through a read error. The rearrangement uses TRBV6-1 and TRBJ2-7; D gene uncertain. Germline CDR1 and CDR2: MNHNS and SASEGT. The CDR3 runs 10 residues. The CDR3 protein is CASSAYEEYF. The CDR3 DNA reads TGTGCCAGCAGCGCCTACGAGGAGTACTTC.

The V and J genes are TRBV14 and TRBJ2-7; D perhaps matches TRBD2 (5 bases). The V and J ends lost 3 bases and 2 bases respectively, with 11 bases between them. CDR1 is SGHDN, CDR2 FVKESK, per germline. This CDR3 is built from 14 residues. CDR3 region: CASSHRGLTYEQYF. In DNA, the CDR3 is TGTGCCAGCAGCCACCGGGGATTGACCTACGAGCAGTACTTC.

The gene calls are TRBV5-1 and TRBJ2-2; a possible D gene is TRBD1 (5 bases). The V end lost 1 base, the J end lost 1 base, and 8 bases lay between the germline ends. Germline assignment: CDR1 SGHRS and CDR2 YFSETQ. The CDR3 contains 15 residues. The CDR3 region is CASSLFGQNTGELFF. Written as DNA, the CDR3 is TGCGCCAGCAGCTTGTTCGGACAGAACACCGGGGAGCTGTTTTTT.

V is TRBV5-1 and J is TRBJ2-5; 7 bases match TRBD1. With V trimmed by 4 bases and J by 4 bases, 7 bases remained unmatched. The CDR3 loop spans 14 amino acids. Germline V lookup: CDR1 SGHRS, CDR2 YFSETQ. The CDR3 loop reads CASSLGNRGETQYF. The CDR3 nucleotides are TGCGCCAGCAGCCTCGGGAACAGGGGAGAGACCCAGTACTTC.

A single count supports this clone. The chain has TRBV5-4 and TRBJ2-1; 11 bases agree with TRBD2. The V gene end was trimmed by 7 bases and the J gene end by 9 bases; junction bases not matched to a gene: 15. Germline loops: CDR1 SGHNT, CDR2 YYREEE (reference sequence). The CDR3 is made up of 16 amino acids. The CDR3 spells CASGALAGGPAPEQFF. The CDR3 region has the DNA TGTGCCAGCGGGGCATTAGCGGGAGGGCCGGCACCTGAGCAGTTCTTC.

The J gene is TRBJ2-3, the V gene TRBV4-2, with 10 bases aligning to TRBD2. V lost 2 bases to trimming and J lost 0 bases; unmatched junction nucleotides: 11. The CDR3 length is 19 residues. Germline V CDR1 and CDR2: LGHNA, YNFKEQ. The CDR3 DNA is TGTGCCAGCAGCCAAAGGCCGCTAGCGGGAGCTACAAGCACAGATACGCAGTATTTT. This codes for CASSQRPLAGATSTDTQYF.

The J gene is TRBJ2-7, the V gene TRBV2; the D is unclear. CDR3 length: 11 residues. Trimming shortened V by 4 bases and J by 2 bases, and 3 bases separated the two germline ends. Germline V gene data show CDR1 as SNHLY and CDR2 as FYNNEI. For the CDR3, the DNA is TGTGCCAGCAGTGGCGCCTACGAGCAGTACTTC. Amino acid sequence: CASSGAYEQYF.

The DNA of the CDR3 is TGCGCCAGCAGCTCGGGGACAGGGGTCGACGGAAACACCATATATTTT. It yields the protein CASSSGTGVDGNTIYF. The rearrangement uses TRBV5-1 and TRBJ1-3; 10 bases are a match to TRBD1. The CDR3 sequence is 16 residues long. Germline CDR1 reads SGHRS; CDR2 reads YFSETQ. Losses at the gene ends were 3 bases for V and 4 bases for J; bases not matched to a gene: 7.

This CDR3 is CASSDGQDSLPQHF. Here the CDR3 DNA reads TGCGCCAGCAGCGACGGACAGGACTCACTGCCCCAGCATTTT. This chain uses TRBV5-1 with TRBJ1-5, with 7 bases identical to TRBD1. V was pared by 4 bases and J by 9 bases, with 10 bases of the junction left unmatched. Germline assignment: CDR1 SGHRS and CDR2 YFSETQ. The CDR3 extends over 14 amino acids.

The table lists this clone with a few counts. The J gene is TRBJ2-7, the V gene TRBV28, with TRBD1 matching 7 bases. V trimming: 5 bases; J trimming: 0 bases; junction bases outside the gene matches: 7. Germline V lookup: CDR1 MDHEN, CDR2 SYDVKM. The CDR3 is 15 amino acids. The CDR3 DNA follows: TGTGCCAGCAGTACCCCGAGGACAGGCTCCTACGAGCAGTACTTC. It translates to CASSTPRTGSYEQYF.

A single count supports this clone. V and J are TRBV2 and TRBJ1-1; D is unclear. There are 12 residues in the CDR3. The germline V and J ends were trimmed by 6 bases and 1 base, with 6 bases remaining between them. Germline V gives CDR1 SNHLY, CDR2 FYNNEI. In DNA, the CDR3 is TGTGCCAGCAGGCTAGAGAACACTGAAGCTTTCTTT. Translation gives CASRLENTEAFF.

J is TRBJ2-1 and V is TRBV9; 15 bases match TRBD2. Germline trimming cut 1 base from V and 7 bases from J; bases unmatched to any gene: 3. CDR3 length equals 16 residues. Germline assignment: CDR1 SGDLS and CDR2 YYNGEE. The CDR3 loop reads CASSVTGTSGGNEQFF. Written as DNA, the CDR3 is TGTGCCAGCAGCGTAACCGGGACTAGCGGGGGGAATGAGCAGTTCTTC.

The CDR3 reads CASSLFGWAGHLGGGAEDYGYTF. The CDR3 nucleotides read TGTGCCAGCAGTTTGTTCGGTTGGGCAGGTCATTTAGGGGGGGGTGCTGAAGACTATGGCTACACCTTC. The chain is built from TRBV27 and TRBJ1-2, with TRBD1 as a possible D gene (6 bases). Trimming stripped 3 bases from V and 3 bases from J, with 38 bases between. CDR1 is MNHEY, CDR2 SMNVEV, per germline (reference sequence). The CDR3 runs 23 residues.

The chain is built from TRBV30 and TRBJ2-2; D is unclear. The germline gives CDR1 GTSNPN, CDR2 SVGIG (reference sequence). The CDR3 has 12 amino acids. The V and J ends lost 0 bases and 9 bases respectively, with 8 bases between them. Here the CDR3 DNA reads TGTGCCTGGAGTGTAATGGGCCGGGAGCTGTTTTTT. Its protein is CAWSVMGRELFF.

The V call is TRBV7-8, the J call TRBJ1-1, with D tentatively TRBD1 (5 bases). CDR1 is SGHVS and CDR2 is FQNEAQ in the germline V gene. Trimming took 5 bases from V and 6 from J, leaving 13 bases between them. The CDR3 has 13 amino acids. Here the CDR3 DNA reads TGTGCCAGCAGCGTAGGCAGGGTACCTGAAGCTTTCTTT. It yields the protein CASSVGRVPEAFF.